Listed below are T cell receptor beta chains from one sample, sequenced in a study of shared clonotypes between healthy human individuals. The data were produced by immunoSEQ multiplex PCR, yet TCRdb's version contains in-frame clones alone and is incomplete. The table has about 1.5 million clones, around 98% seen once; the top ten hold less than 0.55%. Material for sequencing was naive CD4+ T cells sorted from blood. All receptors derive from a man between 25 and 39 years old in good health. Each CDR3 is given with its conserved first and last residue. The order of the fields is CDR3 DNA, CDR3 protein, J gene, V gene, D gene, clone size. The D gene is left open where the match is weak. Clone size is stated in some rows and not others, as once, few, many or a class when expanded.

DNA: TGCGCCAGCGCCCCAGGGACTAATGCCTACGAGCAGTACTTC; CDR3: CASAPGTNAYEQYF; J: TRBJ2-7; V: TRBV4-1; D: TRBD2; size: .
DNA: TGTGCCAGCAGCTTTGGACTGGCTAGCTCCTACGAGCAGTACTTC; CDR3: CASSFGLASSYEQYF; J: TRBJ2-7; V: TRBV7-8; D: .; size: .
DNA: TGTGCCTGGAGTTTGGGGCTCCAAGAGACCCAGTACTTC; CDR3: CAWSLGLQETQYF; J: TRBJ2-5; V: TRBV30; D: .; size: .
DNA: TGTGCTAGTGGTTTGGTAGGTGGCAATGAGCAGTTCTTC; CDR3: CASGLVGGNEQFF; J: TRBJ2-1; V: TRBV12-5; D: .; size: .
DNA: TGTGCCAGCAGCCGCAGGACTAGCGGGGCAGATACGCAGTATTTT; CDR3: CASSRRTSGADTQYF; J: TRBJ2-3; V: TRBV14; D: TRBD2; size: .
DNA: TGTGCCAGCAGCCAGATAAAGAGACTCGGAAGGGAGACCCAGTACTTC; CDR3: CASSQIKRLGRETQYF; J: TRBJ2-5; V: TRBV14; D: .; size: .
DNA: TGTGCCACCAGTAGGGTTGGTGGGTCCTACAATGAGCAGTTCTTC; CDR3: CATSRVGGSYNEQFF; J: TRBJ2-1; V: TRBV15; D: .; size: .
DNA: TGCGCCAGCAGCTTGATCCCAGGAAGTGTTCCTACTGGAAACACCATATATTTT; CDR3: CASSLIPGSVPTGNTIYF; J: TRBJ1-3; V: TRBV5-1; D: .; size: .
DNA: TGTGCCTGGAGAGGGAGCTCCTACAATGAGCAGTTCTTC; CDR3: CAWRGSSYNEQFF; J: TRBJ2-1; V: TRBV30; D: .; size: .
DNA: TGCGCCAGCAGTGAGTCTCCGTGGTTCGCAGATACGCAGTATTTT; CDR3: CASSESPWFADTQYF; J: TRBJ2-3; V: TRBV10-2; D: .; size: once
DNA: TGTGCCCTTGGGGGAAATAATGAAAAACTGTTTTTT; CDR3: CALGGNNEKLFF; J: TRBJ1-4; V: TRBV7-9; D: .; size: .
DNA: TGTGCCAGCAGTTTATCGCCACTACTAGCGGGAGGGGACGAGCAGTACTTC; CDR3: CASSLSPLLAGGDEQYF; J: TRBJ2-7; V: TRBV27; D: TRBD2; size: .
DNA: TGTGCCTGGAGTCTCTCCCTTTACAATGAGCAGTTCTTC; CDR3: CAWSLSLYNEQFF; J: TRBJ2-1; V: TRBV30; D: .; size: .
DNA: TGTGCCACCAGCAGAGATGAACAGCCCGTCTACAATGAGCAGTTCTTC; CDR3: CATSRDEQPVYNEQFF; J: TRBJ2-1; V: TRBV15; D: .; size: .
DNA: TGTGCCAGCAGCGTGGTGGGGACTAGCGGGAACGAGCAGTACTTC; CDR3: CASSVVGTSGNEQYF; J: TRBJ2-7; V: TRBV5-4; D: TRBD2; size: .
DNA: TGTGCCAGTACTCTTAAGGCGGGCACTGAAGCTTTCTTT; CDR3: CASTLKAGTEAFF; J: TRBJ1-1; V: TRBV19; D: .; size: .
DNA: TGTGCCAGCAGCGTGATCGGCGGGACCGAGCAGTACTTC; CDR3: CASSVIGGTEQYF; J: TRBJ2-7; V: TRBV9; D: .; size: .
DNA: TGTGCCAGCATCCGGACAGGGGGCCATCCTGAAGCTTTCTTT; CDR3: CASIRTGGHPEAFF; J: TRBJ1-1; V: TRBV27; D: TRBD1; size: once
DNA: TGTGCCAGCAGCCAAAGGGGGGGTGAAGCTTTCTTT; CDR3: CASSQRGGEAFF; J: TRBJ1-1; V: TRBV7-8; D: .; size: .
DNA: TGTGCCAGTAGTATGGACAGTTACAATGAGCAGTTCTTC; CDR3: CASSMDSYNEQFF; J: TRBJ2-1; V: TRBV19; D: .; size: .
DNA: TGTGCCAGCACGGACGGAGCCTCTGGGGCCAACGTCCTGACTTTC; CDR3: CASTDGASGANVLTF; J: TRBJ2-6; V: TRBV6-1; D: .; size: .
DNA: TGTGCCAGCAGCCTCAGGGGGTCTGGGGCCAACGTCCTGACTTTC; CDR3: CASSLRGSGANVLTF; J: TRBJ2-6; V: TRBV7-2; D: TRBD1; size: .
DNA: TGCAGCGGCAAACGGGGTGACGAGCAGTACTTC; CDR3: CSGKRGDEQYF; J: TRBJ2-7; V: TRBV29-1; D: .; size: .
DNA: TGTGCCAGCAGCTTGCACGGGCTTTCCCTCTCTGGAAACACCATATATTTT; CDR3: CASSLHGLSLSGNTIYF; J: TRBJ1-3; V: TRBV5-6; D: .; size: .
DNA: TGTGCCAGTAGACGAGTAGCGGGATTGAATGAGCAGTTCTTC; CDR3: CASRRVAGLNEQFF; J: TRBJ2-1; V: TRBV19; D: TRBD2; size: once
DNA: TGTGCCAGCAGTGAAGGCCTGAACTATGGCTACACCTTC; CDR3: CASSEGLNYGYTF; J: TRBJ1-2; V: TRBV2; D: .; size: .
DNA: TGTGCCAGCAGTGGAGCAGGAGCAACTAATGAAAAACTGTTTTTT; CDR3: CASSGAGATNEKLFF; J: TRBJ1-4; V: TRBV25-1; D: .; size: .
DNA: TGCGCCAGCAGCTCGGGACAGGGGTTTGGCACCGGGGAGCTGTTTTTT; CDR3: CASSSGQGFGTGELFF; J: TRBJ2-2; V: TRBV5-1; D: TRBD1; size: .
DNA: TGTGCCAGCAGCCAGAATGTTGGAAGTGAGCAGTTCTTC; CDR3: CASSQNVGSEQFF; J: TRBJ2-1; V: TRBV7-2; D: .; size: .
DNA: TGTGCCAGCAGTCTAAGACCGCTGGGGGCGAACACCGGGGAGCTGTTTTTT; CDR3: CASSLRPLGANTGELFF; J: TRBJ2-2; V: TRBV27; D: .; size: once
DNA: TGCAGCGTTGATGAGGGCAGGGGGCCAGATACGCAGTATTTT; CDR3: CSVDEGRGPDTQYF; J: TRBJ2-3; V: TRBV29-1; D: TRBD1; size: .
DNA: TGTGCCAGCAGCTTGGGGGCCGGGACAGCAACCTACGAGCAGTACTTC; CDR3: CASSLGAGTATYEQYF; J: TRBJ2-7; V: TRBV5-4; D: TRBD1; size: .
DNA: TGTGCCAGCAGCCCTGTCCCGGGACAGGGCAACTATGGCTACACCTTC; CDR3: CASSPVPGQGNYGYTF; J: TRBJ1-2; V: TRBV5-4; D: TRBD1; size: .
DNA: TGTGCCAGCAGCTTAGAGGGGTCGAACACCGGGGAGCTGTTTTTT; CDR3: CASSLEGSNTGELFF; J: TRBJ2-2; V: TRBV11-2; D: .; size: .
DNA: TGTGCCAGCAGCCCCCAGAGACTACTAGCGGGAGACAATGAGCAGTTCTTC; CDR3: CASSPQRLLAGDNEQFF; J: TRBJ2-1; V: TRBV21-1; D: .; size: .
DNA: TGTGCCATCAGTGAGTCGGGGAGCTACGAGCAGTACTTC; CDR3: CAISESGSYEQYF; J: TRBJ2-7; V: TRBV10-3; D: .; size: .